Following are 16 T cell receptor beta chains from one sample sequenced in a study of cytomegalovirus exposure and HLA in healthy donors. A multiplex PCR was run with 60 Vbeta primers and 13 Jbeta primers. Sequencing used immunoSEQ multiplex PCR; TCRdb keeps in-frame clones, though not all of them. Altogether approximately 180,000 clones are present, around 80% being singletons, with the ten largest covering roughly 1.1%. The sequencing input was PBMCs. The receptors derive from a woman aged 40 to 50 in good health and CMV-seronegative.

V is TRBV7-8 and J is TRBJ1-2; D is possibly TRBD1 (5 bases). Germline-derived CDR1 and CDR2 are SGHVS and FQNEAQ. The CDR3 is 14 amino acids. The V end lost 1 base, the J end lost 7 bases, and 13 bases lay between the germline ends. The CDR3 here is CASSLERGTGGYTF. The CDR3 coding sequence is TGTGCCAGCAGCTTAGAAAGGGGTACGGGTGGCTACACCTTC.

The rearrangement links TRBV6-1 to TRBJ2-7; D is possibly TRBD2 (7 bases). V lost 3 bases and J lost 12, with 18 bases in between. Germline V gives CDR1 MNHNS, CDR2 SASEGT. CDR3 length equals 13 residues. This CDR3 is CASSDWGGAAAYF. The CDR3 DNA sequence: TGTGCCAGCAGTGATTGGGGGGGCGCGGCGGCGTACTTC.

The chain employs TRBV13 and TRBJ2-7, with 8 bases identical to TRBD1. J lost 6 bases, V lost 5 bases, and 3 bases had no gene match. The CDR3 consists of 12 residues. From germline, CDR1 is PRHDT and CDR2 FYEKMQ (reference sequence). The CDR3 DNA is TGTGCCAGCAGCCCCGGACAGGGCGAGCAGTACGTC. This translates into CASSPGQGEQYV.

CDR3 sequence: CASSLAQGSYYGYTF. CDR3 sequence (DNA): TGTGCCAGCAGCTTAGCCCAGGGGTCCTACTATGGCTACACCTTC. The chain combines TRBV11-3 with TRBJ1-2, with a possible D match to TRBD1 (6 bases). Germline V CDR1 and CDR2: SGHNT, YENEEA. Trimming stripped 1 base from V and 3 bases from J, with 12 bases between. The CDR3 covers 15 residues.

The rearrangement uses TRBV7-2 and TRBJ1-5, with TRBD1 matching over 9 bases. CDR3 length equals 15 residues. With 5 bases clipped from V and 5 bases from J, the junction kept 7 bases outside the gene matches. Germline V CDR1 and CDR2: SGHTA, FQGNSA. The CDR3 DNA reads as TGTGCCAGCAGCATCTTGGGACAGGGAGATCAGCCCCAGCATTTT. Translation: CASSILGQGDQPQHF.

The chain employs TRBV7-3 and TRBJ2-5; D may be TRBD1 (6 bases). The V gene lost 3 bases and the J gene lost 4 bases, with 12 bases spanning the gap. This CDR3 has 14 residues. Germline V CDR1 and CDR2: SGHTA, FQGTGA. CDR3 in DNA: TGTGCCAGCAGCTTGATAGGGGGTTTAGAGACCCAGTACTTC. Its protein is CASSLIGGLETQYF.

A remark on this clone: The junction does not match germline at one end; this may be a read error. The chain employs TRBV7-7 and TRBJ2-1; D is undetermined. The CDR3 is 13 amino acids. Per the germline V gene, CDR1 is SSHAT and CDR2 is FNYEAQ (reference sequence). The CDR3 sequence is CASSNPLDNEQFF. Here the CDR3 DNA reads TGTGCTAGCAGCAACCCCCTAGACAATGAGCAGTTCTTC.

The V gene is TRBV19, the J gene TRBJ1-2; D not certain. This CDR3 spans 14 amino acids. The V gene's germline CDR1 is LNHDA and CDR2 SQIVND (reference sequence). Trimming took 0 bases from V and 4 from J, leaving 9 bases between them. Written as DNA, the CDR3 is TGTGCCAGTAGTATAGAGGGGAGGAGCTATGGCTACACCTTC. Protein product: CASSIEGRSYGYTF. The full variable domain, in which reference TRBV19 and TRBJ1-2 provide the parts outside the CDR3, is DGGITQSPKYLFRKEGQNVTLSCEQNLNHDAMYWYRQDPGQGLRLIYYSQIVNDFQKGDIAEGYSVSREKKESFPLTVTSAQKNPTAFYLCASSIEGRSYGYTFGSGTRLTVV.

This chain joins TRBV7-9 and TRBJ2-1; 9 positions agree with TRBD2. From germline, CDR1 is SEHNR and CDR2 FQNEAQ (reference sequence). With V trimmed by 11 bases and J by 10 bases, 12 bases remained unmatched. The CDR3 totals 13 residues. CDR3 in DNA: TGTGCCGGGGGAGGACTAGCGAACCTAGAGCAGTTCTTC. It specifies CAGGGLANLEQFF.

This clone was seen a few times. As DNA, the CDR3 is TGCAGCGTTCGAAAGGGGCCTCAAGAGACCCAGTACTTC. Translated, it gives CSVRKGPQETQYF. The rearrangement links TRBV29-1 to TRBJ2-5; possibly TRBD1 for D (5 bases). The V and J ends lost 5 bases and 2 bases respectively, with 12 bases between them. The CDR3 sequence is 13 residues long. CDR1 is SQVTM and CDR2 is ANQGSEA in the germline V gene.

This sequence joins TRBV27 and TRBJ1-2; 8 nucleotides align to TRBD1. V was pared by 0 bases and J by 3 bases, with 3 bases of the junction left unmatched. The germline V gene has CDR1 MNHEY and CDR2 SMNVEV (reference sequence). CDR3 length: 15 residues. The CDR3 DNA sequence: TGTGCCAGCAGTTTATCTTCAGGGGGCGACTATGGCTACACCTTC. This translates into CASSLSSGGDYGYTF.

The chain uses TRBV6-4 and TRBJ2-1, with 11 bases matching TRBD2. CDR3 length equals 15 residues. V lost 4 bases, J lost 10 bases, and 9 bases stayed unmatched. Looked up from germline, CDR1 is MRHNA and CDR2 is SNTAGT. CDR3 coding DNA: TGTGCCAGCAGTGCCACTAGCGGGAGAGTAGGGGAGCAGTTCTTC. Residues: CASSATSGRVGEQFF.

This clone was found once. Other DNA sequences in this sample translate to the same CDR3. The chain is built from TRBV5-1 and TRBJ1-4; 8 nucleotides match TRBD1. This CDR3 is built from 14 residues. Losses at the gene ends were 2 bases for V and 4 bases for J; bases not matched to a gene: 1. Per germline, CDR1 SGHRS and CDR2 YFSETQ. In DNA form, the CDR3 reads TGCGCCAGCAGCTTAGGACAGGGTAATGAAAAACTGTTTTTT. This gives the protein CASSLGQGNEKLFF. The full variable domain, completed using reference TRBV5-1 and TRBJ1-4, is KAGVTQTPRYLIKTRGQQVTLSCSPISGHRSVSWYQQTPGQGLQFLFEYFSETQRNKGNFPGRFSGRQFSNSRSEMNVSTLELGDSALYLCASSLGQGNEKLFFGSGTQLSVL.

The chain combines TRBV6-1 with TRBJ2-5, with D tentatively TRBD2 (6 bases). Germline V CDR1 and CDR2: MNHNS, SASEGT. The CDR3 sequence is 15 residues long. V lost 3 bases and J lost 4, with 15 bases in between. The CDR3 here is CASSETGTGRETQYF. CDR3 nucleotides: TGTGCCAGCAGTGAGACCGGGACTGGTAGAGAGACCCAGTACTTC.

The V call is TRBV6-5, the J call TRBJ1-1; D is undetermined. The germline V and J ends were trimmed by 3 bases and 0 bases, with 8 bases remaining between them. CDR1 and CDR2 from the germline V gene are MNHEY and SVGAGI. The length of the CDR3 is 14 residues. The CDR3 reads CASSYGTVNTEAFF. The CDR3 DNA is TGTGCCAGCAGTTATGGCACAGTGAACACTGAAGCTTTCTTT.

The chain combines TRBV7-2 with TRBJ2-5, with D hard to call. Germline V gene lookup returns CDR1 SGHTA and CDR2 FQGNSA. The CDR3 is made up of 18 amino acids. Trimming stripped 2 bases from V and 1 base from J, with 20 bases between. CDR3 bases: TGTGCCAGCAGCTTACCCCCCCACATCGCTTTCCCCCAAGAGACCCAGTACTTC. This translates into CASSLPPHIAFPQETQYF. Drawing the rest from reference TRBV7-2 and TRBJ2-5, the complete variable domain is GAGVSQSPSNKVTEKGKDVELRCDPISGHTALYWYRQSLGQGLEFLIYFQGNSAPDKSGLPSDRFSAERTGGSVSTLTIQRTQQEDSAVYLCASSLPPHIAFPQETQYFGPGTRLLVL.